Following are 9 T cell receptor beta chains from one sample sequenced in a study of post-analysis software for immune sequencing data. General study results and limits: Higher frequency in patients than in controls was seen for about five TRBV segments, with TRBV5-6, TRBV5-1 and TRBV20-1 among them.

Incorporated into the TCR beta cDNA libraries were unique molecular identifiers, which served to reduce PCR and sequencing biases. TCRdb recomputed calls from the PCR reads with MiXCR, one row per CDR3 protein. The sample has some 370,000 distinct CDR3 sequences, 30% to 45% seen once. Their antigens remain unidentified. Source material: blood. Every receptor here comes from a girl aged 10 to 17 with multiple sclerosis.

This clonotype appeared a few times. The chain links TRBV12-3 or TRBV12-4 to TRBJ2-4; weak D call: TRBD2 (6 bases). The V gene lost 1 base and the J gene lost 15 bases, with 10 bases spanning the gap. CDR3 length: 11 residues. CDR3 nucleotides: TGTGCCAGCAGTTTAGGGGCGGGAACGTACTTC. Protein sequence: CASSLGAGTYF.

This clonotype was picked up a small number of times. The chain has TRBV12-3 or TRBV12-4 and TRBJ2-1; 8 bases are shared with TRBD1. The junction had 13 bases not matched to a gene; V was cut back by 1 base and J by 2 bases. This CDR3 has 19 amino acids. CDR3 nucleotide sequence: TGTGCCAGCAGTTTAGTTATGGCGTTTCAACAGGGGGCCTACAATGAGCAGTTCTTC. It is translated as CASSLVMAFQQGAYNEQFF.

This clonotype was recorded a few times. The chain has TRBV5-1 and TRBJ2-3; TRBD2 aligns across 7 bases. CDR1 is SGHRS and CDR2 is YFSETQ in the germline V gene. CDR3 length: 14 residues. Losses at the gene ends were 4 bases for V and 5 bases for J; bases not matched to a gene: 7. The DNA for the CDR3 is TGCGCCAGCAGCGCCTCCCCGGGGGGAGATACGCAGTATTTT. Its translation is CASSASPGGDTQYF.

Only a few counts were recorded for this clonotype. The CDR3 bases are TGCAGTGCTAACCGGGACAGGGCCCCCTACGAGCAGTACTTC. Encoded protein: CSANRDRAPYEQYF. The chain is built from TRBV20-1 and TRBJ2-7; 9 nucleotides line up with TRBD1. The CDR3 runs to 14 residues. Per germline, CDR1 DFQATT and CDR2 SNEGSKA (reference sequence). Losses at the gene ends were 4 bases for V and 2 bases for J; bases not matched to a gene: 6.

This chain connects TRBV9 to TRBJ2-7, with TRBD1 as a possible D gene (6 bases). Per the germline V gene, CDR1 is SGDLS and CDR2 is YYNGEE. The V and J ends lost 4 bases and 4 bases respectively, with 15 bases between them. The CDR3 sequence is 14 residues long. CDR3 in amino acids: CASSLGSGAYEQYF. For the CDR3, the DNA is TGTGCCAGCAGCTTAGGATCAGGGGCATACGAGCAGTACTTC.

The chain combines TRBV20-1 with TRBJ2-5; tentative D call: TRBD1 (6 bases). The J call is doubtful: the DNA matches TRBJ2-7 better. This CDR3 comprises 12 residues. The germline CDR1 and CDR2 sequences are DFQATT and SNEGSKA (reference sequence). CDR3: CSATGQSYEQYF. CDR3 nucleotide sequence: TGCAGTGCTACCGGACAGTCCTACGAGCAGTACTTC.

This clonotype occurred once. The J gene is TRBJ2-1, the V gene TRBV7-2, with 13 bases identical to TRBD2. This CDR3 contains 15 residues. V lost 5 bases and J lost 4; bases outside the gene matches: 2. Germline V gene data show CDR1 as SGHTA and CDR2 as FQGNSA. DNA of the CDR3: TGTGCCAGCAGCGTGGGACTAGCGGGATACAATGAGCAGTTCTTC. Amino acid sequence: CASSVGLAGYNEQFF. The full variable domain, completed using reference TRBV7-2 and TRBJ2-1, is GAGVSQSPSNKVTEKGKDVELRCDPISGHTALYWYRQSLGQGLEFLIYFQGNSAPDKSGLPSDRFSAERTGGSVSTLTIQRTQQEDSAVYLCASSVGLAGYNEQFFGPGTRLTVL.

The gene calls are TRBV11-3 and TRBJ2-1; possible D gene TRBD1, 6 bases. Germline assignment: CDR1 SGHNT and CDR2 YENEEA. This CDR3 comprises 15 residues. The germline V and J ends were trimmed by 3 bases and 0 bases, with 9 bases remaining between them. CDR3 residues: CASSFGQSSYNEQFF. CDR3 sequence (DNA): TGTGCCAGCAGCTTCGGACAGAGCTCCTACAATGAGCAGTTCTTC.

This clonotype was seen a few times. The chain recombines TRBV10-3 with TRBJ1-2; D is undetermined. In germline, CDR1 is ENHRY, CDR2 SYGVKD. The CDR3 has 13 amino acids. V lost 3 bases, J lost 2 bases, and 7 bases lay in between. CDR3 sequence reads: CAISENENYGYTF. CDR3 DNA: TGTGCCATCAGTGAAAATGAAAACTATGGCTACACCTTC.